Listed below are T cell receptor beta chains from one sample, sequenced in a study of monozygotic twins with inflammatory bowel disease. Reanalyzing the 5' RACE reads, TCRdb keeps one entry per CDR3 protein, without DNA. Its clone listing holds under 200,000 distinct CDR3 sequences. Sequencing input: blood. These receptors all stem from a human donor with ulcerative colitis or Crohn's disease, or a healthy co-twin of an affected twin (not recorded which). Each CDR3 is given with its conserved first and last residue. Each record gives: CDR3 protein, V gene, J gene.

CDR3: CATSSFWDRENTIYF
V: TRBV15
J: TRBJ1-3

CDR3: CASSQDLETGQHF
V: TRBV3-1
J: TRBJ1-5

CDR3: CASSIGQGAHQPQHF
V: TRBV19
J: TRBJ1-5

CDR3: CATSDFGSNQHQHF
V: TRBV24-1
J: TRBJ1-5

CDR3: CAITTEGALYNEQFF
V: TRBV6-1
J: TRBJ2-1

CDR3: CASSQGTKRGYTF
V: TRBV3-1
J: TRBJ1-2

CDR3: CASSLVPAGVRETQYF
V: TRBV27
J: TRBJ2-5

CDR3: CATSEPDNTEAFF
V: TRBV24-1
J: TRBJ1-1

CDR3: CASSRLDGGWGTSGKQETQYF
V: TRBV7-3
J: TRBJ2-5

CDR3: CASSSPGASSYNEQFF
V: TRBV28
J: TRBJ2-1

CDR3: CASRANRVEDQPQHF
V: TRBV27
J: TRBJ1-5

CDR3: CASSPQPAAGPSTDTQYF
V: TRBV5-1
J: TRBJ2-3

CDR3: CSGTLTGSQTQYF
V: TRBV20-1
J: TRBJ2-5

CDR3: CSVQGADIRSYGYTF
V: TRBV20-1
J: TRBJ1-2

CDR3: CASSTVLTGLNEQYF
V: TRBV27
J: TRBJ2-7